Presented here are 32 T cell receptor beta chains from one specimen sequenced in a study of blood T cell repertoires in COVID-19. The method was immunoSEQ multiplex PCR; TCRdb's version includes in-frame clones alone and lacks a portion of them. The sample carries roughly 290,000 clones, approximately 84% recorded once. The source material was peripheral blood. The receptors were sampled from a woman between 25 and 40 years old who had recovered from COVID-19.

The V gene is TRBV5-1, the J gene TRBJ2-6; D perhaps matches TRBD1 (9 bases). V was trimmed by 3 bases and J by 4 bases, leaving 23 bases between them. The CDR3 totals 19 residues. The germline V gene has CDR1 SGHRS and CDR2 YFSETQ. The CDR3 coding sequence is TGCGCCAGCAGCTCCCGAGCGGGACAGGGACTAGGAGGGGCCAACGTCCTGACTTTC. Residues: CASSSRAGQGLGGANVLTF. Looking up the rest from reference TRBV5-1 and TRBJ2-6 gives the full variable domain: KAGVTQTPRYLIKTRGQQVTLSCSPISGHRSVSWYQQTPGQGLQFLFEYFSETQRNKGNFPGRFSGRQFSNSRSEMNVSTLELGDSALYLCASSSRAGQGLGGANVLTFGAGSRLTVL.

This clone has just one count. The chain recombines TRBV5-1 with TRBJ2-7; 9 bases map to TRBD2. The CDR3 length is 13 residues. Losses at the gene ends were 7 bases for V and 4 bases for J; bases not matched to a gene: 6. Per the germline V gene, CDR1 is SGHRS and CDR2 is YFSETQ. The CDR3 coding sequence is TGCGCCAGCGGGTCTAGCGGGGATTACGAGCAGTACTTC. Its protein is CASGSSGDYEQYF.

This chain connects TRBV3-1 (or the pseudogene TRBV3-2) to TRBJ1-1; D remains ambiguous. Germline V gives CDR1 LGHDT, CDR2 YNNKEL (reference sequence). V gave up 0 bases and J gave up 4 bases, with 9 bases separating them. CDR3 length: 14 amino acids. CDR3 amino acids: CASSQDGRVTEAFF. CDR3 DNA: TGTGCCAGCAGCCAAGATGGGAGGGTCACTGAAGCTTTCTTT.

The gene calls are TRBV28 and TRBJ1-1; unclear D gene. V was pared by 6 bases and J by 4 bases, with 15 bases between. The CDR3 runs 14 residues. Germline V gene lookup returns CDR1 MDHEN and CDR2 SYDVKM. The CDR3 here is CASRPLGRGTEAFF. The CDR3, as DNA: TGTGCCAGCAGGCCTCTAGGTCGCGGCACTGAAGCTTTCTTT.

This clone appeared a few times. The chain links TRBV28 to TRBJ1-1; D gene unclear. The V and J ends lost 3 bases and 3 bases respectively, with 5 bases between them. The CDR3 covers 12 residues. Germline CDR1 MDHEN, CDR2 SYDVKM. The CDR3 reads CASSFDYTEAFF. The CDR3 region has the DNA TGTGCCAGCAGTTTCGACTACACTGAAGCTTTCTTT.

The J gene is TRBJ2-7, the V gene TRBV7-2; 7 bases fit TRBD2. Germline V gene lookup returns CDR1 SGHTA and CDR2 FQGNSA. This CDR3 has 14 amino acids. With 5 bases clipped from V and 5 bases from J, the junction kept 9 bases outside the gene matches. The CDR3 DNA reads as TGTGCCAGCAGCCTAGTCACTAGCGACCACGAGCAGTACTTC. Translated: CASSLVTSDHEQYF.

The chain uses TRBV3-1 (or the pseudogene TRBV3-2) and TRBJ1-4; 7 nucleotides match TRBD1. Looked up from germline, CDR1 is LGHDT and CDR2 is YNNKEL (reference sequence). The length of the CDR3 is 15 residues. J gave up 5 bases and V 4 bases, and 7 bases lay outside the gene matches. CDR3 amino acids: CASSLWDSRNEKLFF. The CDR3 region has the DNA TGTGCCAGCAGCCTGTGGGACAGCCGAAATGAAAAACTGTTTTTT.

This clone was observed once. The chain recombines TRBV19 with TRBJ2-7, with a possible D match to TRBD2 (7 bases). The V and J ends lost 3 bases and 6 bases respectively, with 12 bases between them. CDR1 is LNHDA and CDR2 is SQIVND in the germline V gene (reference sequence). The CDR3 covers 13 residues. CDR3 sequence: CASSMGGGGEQYF. In DNA, the CDR3 is TGTGCCAGTAGTATGGGAGGGGGAGGCGAGCAGTACTTC. Drawing the rest from reference TRBV19 and TRBJ2-7, the complete variable domain is DGGITQSPKYLFRKEGQNVTLSCEQNLNHDAMYWYRQDPGQGLRLIYYSQIVNDFQKGDIAEGYSVSREKKESFPLTVTSAQKNPTAFYLCASSMGGGGEQYFGPGTRLTVT.

The V and J genes are TRBV5-6 and TRBJ2-7, with TRBD2 matching 9 bases. V gave up 4 bases and J gave up 2 bases; unmatched junction bases: 16. The CDR3 runs 18 residues. From germline, CDR1 is SGHDT and CDR2 YYEEEE. The CDR3 sequence: CASSPRLGGASGAYEQYF. The CDR3, as DNA: TGTGCCAGCAGCCCAAGGTTGGGGGGGGCTAGCGGGGCCTACGAGCAGTACTTC.

The J gene is TRBJ1-1, the V gene TRBV19, with TRBD1 as a possible D gene (5 bases). The CDR3 length is 13 residues. CDR1 LNHDA and CDR2 SQIVND come from the germline V gene (reference sequence). Trimming took 2 bases from V and 8 from J, leaving 12 bases between them. Written as DNA, the CDR3 is TGTGCCAGTAGTATAAGGGGATACGAAGAAGCTTTCTTT. Amino acid sequence: CASSIRGYEEAFF.

The chain couples TRBV6-5 to TRBJ2-7; TRBD2 matches 9 bases. The CDR3 contains 14 residues. Germline V gene data show CDR1 as MNHEY and CDR2 as SVGAGI. Germline trimming cut 6 bases from V and 4 bases from J; bases unmatched to any gene: 7. The CDR3 protein is CASRPSGITYEQYF. In DNA, the CDR3 is TGTGCCAGCAGGCCTAGCGGGATTACTTACGAGCAGTACTTC.

J is TRBJ1-4 and V is TRBV20-1, with a possible D match to TRBD1 (5 bases). This CDR3 contains 13 residues. The V gene's germline CDR1 is DFQATT and CDR2 SNEGSKA (reference sequence). Trimming took off 3 bases at V and 8 bases at J, with 13 bases between the two ends. CDR3 nucleotides: TGCAGTGCTAGTTCTCAGGGAGGAGAAAAACTGTTTTTT. Encoded protein: CSASSQGGEKLFF.

The chain employs TRBV4-3 and TRBJ2-5; 8 bases are a match to TRBD2. The CDR3 sequence is 18 residues long. After removal of 1 base from V and 2 bases from J, the junction contained 12 bases not matched to a gene. Germline CDR1 is LGHNA and CDR2 is YSLEER. CDR3 protein: CASSQGLTGGGLQETQYF. The CDR3 DNA sequence: TGCGCCAGCAGCCAAGGGCTCACCGGGGGGGGATTACAAGAGACCCAGTACTTC.

The rearrangement uses TRBV27 and TRBJ1-1; 7 bases match TRBD1. This CDR3 has 13 amino acids. Per germline, CDR1 MNHEY and CDR2 SMNVEV (reference sequence). V dropped 6 bases and J dropped 1; count of bases not matched to a gene: 2. DNA for the CDR3: TGTGCCAGCAGCAACAGGGGGAACACTGAAGCTTTCTTT. Translation: CASSNRGNTEAFF.

This rearrangement joins TRBV6-1 to TRBJ2-1; D perhaps matches TRBD2 (6 bases). The V end lost 2 bases, the J end lost 6 bases, and 11 bases lay between the germline ends. CDR1 is MNHNS and CDR2 is SASEGT in the germline V gene. The CDR3 runs 14 residues. The CDR3 spells CASSEPLAFNEQFF. DNA of the CDR3: TGTGCCAGCAGTGAACCTCTAGCGTTCAATGAGCAGTTCTTC.

J is TRBJ2-3 and V is TRBV7-9; 11 bases are a match to TRBD2. The CDR3 contains 15 residues. The germline CDR1 and CDR2 sequences are SEHNR and FQNEAQ (reference sequence). V dropped 5 bases and J dropped 7; count of bases not matched to a gene: 8. The CDR3 spells CASSTRSGRAHTQYF. Written as DNA, the CDR3 is TGTGCCAGCAGCACCCGTAGCGGGAGGGCACATACGCAGTATTTT.

DNA of the CDR3: TGTGCCAGCAGACCCACAGGGGTCCACGAGCAGTACTTC. This sequence encodes CASRPTGVHEQYF. The chain uses TRBV6-6 and TRBJ2-7, with TRBD1 matching over 7 bases. Germline V gene sequence: CDR1 MNHNY, CDR2 SVGAGI (reference sequence). This CDR3 contains 13 residues. V shed 6 bases and J 5 bases; nucleotides not matched to a gene: 7.

The rearrangement joins TRBV7-2 to TRBJ2-7, with TRBD2 matching over 13 bases. The CDR3 spans 14 residues. Germline CDR1 is SGHTA and CDR2 is FQGNSA. Trimming at V came to 5 bases and at J to 9 bases, leaving 7 bases not matched to a gene. In DNA, the CDR3 is TGTGCCAGCAGCCCTCAGACTAGCGGGGGGCGGCAGTACTTC. This encodes CASSPQTSGGRQYF.

V and J are TRBV3-1 (or the pseudogene TRBV3-2) and TRBJ2-5; D is unclear. CDR1 is LGHDT and CDR2 is YNNKEL in the germline V gene (reference sequence). The CDR3 runs 12 residues. Trimming left V 3 bases short and J 4 bases short, with 6 bases between. The CDR3 region is CASSQSLETQYF. DNA for the CDR3: TGTGCCAGCAGCCAGAGCCTAGAGACCCAGTACTTC.

CDR3 DNA: TGTGCCACCAGTCGTGCTCTAGCGGGGGAGGGGCAGTTCTTC. It yields the protein CATSRALAGEGQFF. This chain connects TRBV24-1 to TRBJ2-1; TRBD2 agrees at 10 bases. The CDR3 covers 14 residues. After removal of 6 bases from V and 12 bases from J, the junction contained 10 bases not matched to a gene. Germline CDR1 reads KGHDR; CDR2 reads SFDVKD.

Regarding this clone: The junction shows a germline mismatch at one end, possibly a read error. This chain uses TRBV10-3 with TRBJ1-1; TRBD1 might be the D (5 bases). Germline-derived CDR1 and CDR2 are ENHRY and SYGVKD. This CDR3 comprises 14 residues. CDR3 bases: TGTGCCATTTCCCTGGGGGAGGCGAACGCTGAAGCTTTCTTT. This sequence encodes CAISLGEANAEAFF.

The V gene is TRBV19, the J gene TRBJ2-4, with D maybe TRBD1 (5 bases). Trimming took off 7 bases at V and 3 bases at J, with 10 bases between the two ends. From germline, CDR1 is LNHDA and CDR2 SQIVND (reference sequence). The CDR3 loop spans 13 amino acids. The CDR3 DNA follows: TGTGCCAGTAAAGGGGTGAACAAAAACATTCAGTACTTC. It specifies CASKGVNKNIQYF.

The chain links TRBV4-1 to TRBJ2-3, with 9 bases aligning to TRBD2. The length of the CDR3 is 18 residues. J gave up 1 base and V 0 bases, and 8 bases lay outside the gene matches. Germline V gives CDR1 MGHRA, CDR2 YSYEKL. The CDR3 coding sequence is TGCGCCAGCAGCCAAGATGGGACTAGCAGTTTCGGCACAGATACGCAGTATTTT. Translation gives CASSQDGTSSFGTDTQYF.

This chain links TRBV30 with TRBJ2-2; the D gene is possibly TRBD2 (6 bases). This CDR3 region has 15 residues. V lost 2 bases, J lost 2 bases, and 12 bases lay in between. CDR1 is GTSNPN, CDR2 SVGIG, per germline (reference sequence). CDR3 in amino acids: CAWSSGVVNTGELFF. The CDR3 bases are TGTGCCTGGAGTTCGGGGGTCGTTAACACCGGGGAGCTGTTTTTT.

This clone was picked up one time. The J gene is TRBJ2-7, the V gene TRBV28, with 7 bases that match TRBD2. The CDR3 is 12 amino acids. V lost 7 bases and J lost 7; bases outside the gene matches: 7. CDR1 MDHEN and CDR2 SYDVKM come from the germline V gene. CDR3 nucleotide sequence: TGTGCCAGCACCCGGACTAGTCCTGAGCAGTACTTC. It specifies CASTRTSPEQYF. The full variable domain, its missing parts supplied by reference TRBV28 and TRBJ2-7, is DVKVTQSSRYLVKRTGEKVFLECVQDMDHENMFWYRQDPGLGLRLIYFSYDVKMKEKGDIPEGYSVSREKKERFSLILESASTNQTSMYLCASTRTSPEQYFGPGTRLTVT.

This clone was picked up a small number of times. This chain connects TRBV5-5 to TRBJ2-2; no clear D. The CDR3 extends over 13 amino acids. CDR1 and CDR2 from the germline V gene are SGHKS and YYEKEE (reference sequence). V was trimmed by 1 base and J by 4 bases, leaving 5 bases between them. The CDR3 region is CASSLWPTGELFF. CDR3 nucleotides: TGTGCCAGCAGCTTGTGGCCCACCGGGGAGCTGTTTTTT. The variable domain in full, completed from reference TRBV5-5 and TRBJ2-2, reads DAGVTQSPTHLIKTRGQQVTLRCSPISGHKSVSWYQQVLGQGPQFIFQYYEKEERGRGNFPDRFSARQFPNYSSELNVNALLLGDSALYLCASSLWPTGELFFGEGSRLTVL.

As for this clone: An end of the junction does not agree with germline; a read error may underlie this. The chain employs TRBV5-4 and TRBJ2-7, with 10 bases aligning to TRBD1. The CDR3 consists of 15 residues. Germline V gives CDR1 SGHNT, CDR2 YYREEE (reference sequence). In nucleotides, the CDR3 is TGTGCCAGCAGCTTGGAGACAGGGGGCTCCCACGAGCAGTACTTC. Its translation: CASSLETGGSHEQYF.

This clone is a singleton in its sample. V usage is TRBV7-2 and J usage is TRBJ1-2; 8 bases fit TRBD1. V shed 5 bases and J 2 bases; nucleotides not matched to a gene: 7. Germline V CDR1 and CDR2: SGHTA, FQGNSA. CDR3 length equals 15 residues. The CDR3 DNA reads TGTGCCAGCAGCACCCGGACAGGGACCAACTATGGCTACACCTTC. It translates to CASSTRTGTNYGYTF.

For the CDR3, the DNA is TGCGCCAGCAGCACGGCCGTCCAGGGGGCAGCTGGAAACACCATATATTTT. This sequence encodes CASSTAVQGAAGNTIYF. The chain employs TRBV5-1 and TRBJ1-3; TRBD1 agrees at 8 bases. CDR1 SGHRS and CDR2 YFSETQ come from the germline V gene. Trimming cost V 4 bases and J 2 bases; bases outside gene matches: 11. This CDR3 has 17 residues.

The chain recombines TRBV19 with TRBJ2-3; D gene ambiguous. Germline CDR1 and CDR2: LNHDA and SQIVND (reference sequence). The CDR3 covers 10 residues. CDR3 DNA sequence: TGTGGAACGATTGAGGATACGCAGTATTTT. Translated: CGTIEDTQYF.

The chain joins TRBV10-1 to TRBJ2-1; D perhaps matches TRBD1 (5 bases). This CDR3 spans 15 amino acids. Deletions cut 2 bases from V and 3 bases from J, with 11 bases between. CDR1 is WNHNN and CDR2 is SYGVQD in the germline V gene (reference sequence). The CDR3 sequence is CASSETGQNYNEQFF. The CDR3 coding sequence is TGCGCCAGCAGTGAGACCGGACAAAACTACAATGAGCAGTTCTTC.

The chain has TRBV2 and TRBJ1-4; D uncertain. Between the trimmed V and J ends, which lost 4 bases and 0 bases, there was a span of 18 bases. The V gene's germline CDR1 is SNHLY and CDR2 FYNNEI. The CDR3 covers 18 residues. In DNA, the CDR3 is TGTGCCAGCAGTGTTAACAGACACCTGACCGCAACTAATGAAAAACTGTTTTTT. It is translated as CASSVNRHLTATNEKLFF.